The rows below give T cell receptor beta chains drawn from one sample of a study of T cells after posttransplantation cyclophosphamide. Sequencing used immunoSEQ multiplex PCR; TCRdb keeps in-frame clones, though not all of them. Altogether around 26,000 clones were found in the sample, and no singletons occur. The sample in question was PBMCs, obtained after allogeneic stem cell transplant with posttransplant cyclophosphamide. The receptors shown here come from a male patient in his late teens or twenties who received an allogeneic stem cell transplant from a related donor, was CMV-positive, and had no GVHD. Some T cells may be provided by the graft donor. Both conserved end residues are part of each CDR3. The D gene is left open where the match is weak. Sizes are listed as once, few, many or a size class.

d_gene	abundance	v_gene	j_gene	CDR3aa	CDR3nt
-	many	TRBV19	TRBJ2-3	CASSTGTTTDTQYF	TGTGCCAGTAGCACCGGGACAACGACAGATACGCAGTATTTT
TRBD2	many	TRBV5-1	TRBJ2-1	CASSLAGRALNEQFF	TGCGCCAGCAGCTTGGCCGGGAGGGCCTTAAATGAGCAGTTCTTC
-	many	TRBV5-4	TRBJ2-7	CASSSPPSYEQYF	TGTGCCAGCAGTTCCCCTCCTTCTTACGAGCAGTACTTC
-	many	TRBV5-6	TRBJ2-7	CASSFQGKNSYEQYF	TGTGCCAGCAGCTTCCAGGGGAAAAACTCCTACGAGCAGTACTTC
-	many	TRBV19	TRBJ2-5	CASSPGTVRRGETQYF	TGTGCCAGTAGTCCCGGGACAGTTAGGAGGGGGGAGACCCAGTACTTC
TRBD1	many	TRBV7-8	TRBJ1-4	CASSAPGTGNEKLFF	TGTGCCAGCAGCGCTCCCGGGACAGGGAATGAAAAACTGTTTTTT
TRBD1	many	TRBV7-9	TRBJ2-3	CASSPRQGRNVDTQYF	TGTGCCAGCAGCCCCCGACAGGGGAGAAATGTGGATACGCAGTATTTT
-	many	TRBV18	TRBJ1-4	CASSPSVMVEKLFF	TGTGCCAGCTCACCATCAGTCATGGTTGAAAAACTGTTTTTT
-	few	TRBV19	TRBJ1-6	CASSILAGNSPLHF	TGTGCCAGTAGTATTTTGGCAGGGAATTCACCCCTCCACTTT
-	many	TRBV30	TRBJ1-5	CAWSSTGMSQPQHF	TGTGCCTGGAGCTCAACAGGGATGAGTCAGCCCCAGCATTTT
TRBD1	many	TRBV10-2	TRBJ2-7	CASGRDRAYEQYF	TGCGCCAGCGGCCGGGACAGAGCGTACGAGCAGTACTTC
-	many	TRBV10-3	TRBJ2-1	CAINSDNTEQFF	TGTGCCATCAATTCCGACAATACTGAGCAGTTCTTC
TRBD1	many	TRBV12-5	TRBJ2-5	CASGLQGREETQYF	TGTGCTAGTGGCCTACAGGGGCGGGAAGAGACCCAGTACTTC
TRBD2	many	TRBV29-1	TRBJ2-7	CSVVPRLAVYEQYF	TGCAGCGTTGTACCCCGACTAGCGGTCTACGAGCAGTACTTC
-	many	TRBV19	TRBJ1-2	CASSHLGAAANYGYTF	TGTGCCAGTTCCCATTTAGGGGCCGCCGCTAACTATGGCTACACCTTC
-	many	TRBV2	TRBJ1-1	CACGQTNTEAFF	TGTGCCTGCGGACAGACGAACACTGAAGCTTTCTTT
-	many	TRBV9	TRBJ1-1	CASSPRGGMNTEAFF	TGTGCCAGCAGCCCACGGGGTGGCATGAACACTGAAGCTTTCTTT
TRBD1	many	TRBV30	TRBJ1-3	CACTGGSGGNTIYF	TGTGCCTGCACAGGGGGCTCGGGGGGAAACACCATATATTTT
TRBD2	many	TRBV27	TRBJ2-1	CASSPLPGLARYEQFF	TGTGCCAGCAGTCCGCTACCGGGACTAGCACGCTATGAGCAGTTCTTC
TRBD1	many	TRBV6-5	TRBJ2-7	CASSSRQGAYEQYF	TGTGCCAGCAGCTCGAGACAGGGGGCCTACGAGCAGTACTTC
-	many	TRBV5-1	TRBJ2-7	CASSLDRDEQYF	TGCGCCAGCAGCTTGGACAGGGACGAGCAGTACTTC
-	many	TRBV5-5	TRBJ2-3	CASSFRTSTDTQYF	TGTGCCAGCAGCTTCCGGACTAGCACAGATACGCAGTATTTT
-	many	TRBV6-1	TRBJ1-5	CASRSAGANNQPQHF	TGTGCCAGCAGGTCGGCAGGGGCTAACAATCAGCCCCAGCATTTT
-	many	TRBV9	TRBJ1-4	CASSFTGGATNEKLFF	TGTGCCAGCAGCTTCACCGGGGGGGCAACTAATGAAAAACTGTTTTTT
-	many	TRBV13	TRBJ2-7	CASSLLGEYEQYF	TGTGCCAGCAGCTTACTGGGAGAGTACGAGCAGTACTTC
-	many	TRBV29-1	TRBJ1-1	CSAGLDSEAFF	TGCAGCGCCGGATTGGACAGCGAAGCTTTCTTT
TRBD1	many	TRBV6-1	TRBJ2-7	CASRDRGRTYEQYF	TGTGCCAGCAGGGACAGGGGACGGACCTACGAGCAGTACTTC
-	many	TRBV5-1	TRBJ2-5	CASSMRFGEETQYF	TGCGCCAGCAGCATGAGGTTTGGAGAAGAGACCCAGTACTTC
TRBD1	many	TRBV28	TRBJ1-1	CASRILSEGAGEAFF	TGTGCCAGCAGAATACTTTCGGAGGGGGCGGGTGAAGCTTTCTTT
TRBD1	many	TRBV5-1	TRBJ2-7	CASSPGTGTYEQYF	TGCGCCAGCAGCCCCGGGACAGGGACCTACGAGCAGTACTTC
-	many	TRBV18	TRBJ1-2	CASSPIEGYGYTF	TGTGCCAGCTCACCAATAGAGGGATATGGCTACACCTTC
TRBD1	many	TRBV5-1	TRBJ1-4	CASRPRGQGNEKLFF	TGCGCCAGCAGGCCGCGAGGACAGGGAAATGAAAAACTGTTTTTT
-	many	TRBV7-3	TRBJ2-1	CASSLDVGGYNEQFF	TGTGCCAGCAGCTTAGACGTGGGGGGCTACAATGAGCAGTTCTTC
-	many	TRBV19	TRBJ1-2	CASSIGNGYGYTF	TGTGCCAGTAGTATCGGGAATGGGTATGGCTACACCTTC
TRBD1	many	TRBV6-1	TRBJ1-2	CAVHRGLPGGYTF	TGTGCCGTCCACAGGGGGCTTCCAGGTGGCTACACCTTC
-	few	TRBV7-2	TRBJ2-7	CASSLLQGYEQYF	TGTGCCAGCAGCTTACTACAGGGCTACGAGCAGTACTTC
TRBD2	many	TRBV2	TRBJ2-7	CASSGLAGTYEQYF	TGTGCCAGCAGTGGACTAGCGGGGACCTACGAGCAGTACTTC
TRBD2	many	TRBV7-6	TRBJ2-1	CASSLAGLAGHNEQFF	TGTGCCAGCAGCTTAGCGGGACTAGCGGGCCACAATGAGCAGTTCTTC
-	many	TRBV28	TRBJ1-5	CASSPPYSSNQPQHF	TGTGCCAGCAGCCCCCCCTACTCTAGCAATCAGCCCCAGCATTTT
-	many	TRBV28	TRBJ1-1	CASSLFRGTEAFF	TGTGCCAGCAGTTTATTTCGGGGTACTGAAGCTTTCTTT
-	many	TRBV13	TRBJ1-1	CASSSLQIQAGASGEAFF	TGTGCCAGCAGCAGTCTCCAAATACAGGCAGGGGCTTCGGGTGAAGCTTTCTTT
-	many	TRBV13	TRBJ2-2	CASSLLTNTGELFF	TGTGCCAGCAGCTTACTAACGAACACCGGGGAGCTGTTTTTT